The 14 T cell receptor beta chains below were found in one sample sequenced in a study of cytomegalovirus exposure and HLA in healthy donors. The PCR employed 60 Vbeta primers together with 13 Jbeta primers. The repertoire was sequenced with immunoSEQ multiplex PCR; TCRdb's copy has only in-frame clones and lacks some. Among approximately 180,000 clones listed, approximately 82% were seen once. Sequencing was carried out using PBMCs. Receptors originate from a woman in her 30s in good health and CMV-seronegative.

This clone was seen a handful of times. This chain joins TRBV18 and TRBJ2-7; 11 positions agree with TRBD1. CDR1 is KGHSH and CDR2 is LQKENI in the germline V gene. The CDR3 has 17 residues. With V trimmed by 1 base and J by 3 bases, 8 bases remained unmatched. The CDR3 DNA follows: TGTGCCAGCTCACCACGCGCCCCCGGGACAGGGGGCTACGAGCAGTACTTC. Translated: CASSPRAPGTGGYEQYF.

This clone has a handful of counts. V usage is TRBV7-2 and J usage is TRBJ2-7; D may be TRBD1 (5 bases). Per germline, CDR1 SGHTA and CDR2 FQGNSA. Trimming shortened V by 5 bases and J by 3 bases, and 14 bases separated the two germline ends. The CDR3 has 14 residues. The CDR3 loop is CASSGLDKNYEQYF. The DNA for the CDR3 is TGTGCCAGCAGCGGGTTGGACAAGAACTACGAGCAGTACTTC.

The chain joins TRBV10-3 to TRBJ1-2; no definite D call. Trimming removed 4 bases at V and 8 bases at J, with 17 bases between. In germline, CDR1 is ENHRY, CDR2 SYGVKD. The CDR3 runs 14 residues. The CDR3 sequence is CAISGLMSGGGYTF. The CDR3 coding sequence is TGTGCCATCAGTGGTCTTATGTCAGGTGGCGGCTACACCTTC.

This rearrangement joins TRBV7-2 to TRBJ1-2; TRBD1 aligns across 8 bases. V lost 6 bases, J lost 8 bases, and 14 bases stayed unmatched. CDR3 length: 15 amino acids. Germline values: CDR1 SGHTA, CDR2 FQGNSA. For the CDR3, the DNA is TGTGCCAGCAGTGGCCAGCCAGGGGGCGGTGGGGGCTACACCTTC. This sequence encodes CASSGQPGGGGGYTF.

This chain connects TRBV6-5 to TRBJ2-7; TRBD1 might be the D (6 bases). This CDR3 has 14 residues. The ends were cut back, 2 bases at V and 4 bases at J, with 12 bases in the middle. From germline, CDR1 is MNHEY and CDR2 SVGAGI. In DNA, the CDR3 is TGTGCCAGCAGTTACGGGGCAGGGGTGTACGAGCAGTACTTC. Translating gives CASSYGAGVYEQYF.

V usage is TRBV11-2 and J usage is TRBJ1-4, with 9 bases matching TRBD1. The V segment lost 3 bases and the J segment 0 bases; nucleotides outside the gene matches: 8. The CDR3 spans 18 residues. Germline CDR1 and CDR2: SGHAT and FQNNGV. The CDR3 DNA reads TGTGCCAGCAGCTTGGGGCGGGACAGGGCGTCAACTAATGAAAAACTGTTTTTT. Translated, it gives CASSLGRDRASTNEKLFF.

The chain carries TRBV2 and TRBJ2-3; D gene uncertain. The CDR3 covers 15 residues. Germline V gene sequence: CDR1 SNHLY, CDR2 FYNNEI. The ends were cut back, 2 bases at V and 0 bases at J, with 9 bases in the middle. CDR3 amino acids: CASSELELSTDTQYF. CDR3 DNA: TGTGCCAGCAGTGAACTTGAACTTAGCACAGATACGCAGTATTTT.

The chain recombines TRBV7-2 with TRBJ2-2, with 8 bases matching TRBD1. The trim removed 5 bases at V and 5 bases at J, leaving 4 bases unmatched. CDR1 is SGHTA and CDR2 is FQGNSA in the germline V gene. The CDR3 sequence is 14 residues long. CDR3 protein: CASSGRQGTGELFF. The CDR3 nucleotides read TGTGCCAGCAGCGGCCGACAGGGGACCGGGGAGCTGTTTTTT.

This clone was counted once. This chain uses TRBV6-5 with TRBJ1-5; 7 nucleotides line up with TRBD1. Germline-derived CDR1 and CDR2 are MNHEY and SVGAGI. The CDR3 length is 12 residues. The V segment lost 10 bases and the J segment 6 bases; nucleotides outside the gene matches: 6. This CDR3 is CATMTGFQPQHF. DNA of the CDR3: TGTGCCACGATGACAGGGTTTCAGCCCCAGCATTTT.

V gene TRBV11-2 combines with J gene TRBJ1-2; D is possibly TRBD1 (5 bases). CDR3 length equals 19 residues. V lost 6 bases to trimming and J lost 8 bases, with 34 bases between them. Germline CDR1 reads SGHAT; CDR2 reads FQNNGV. The CDR3 is CASRPPYVKTVLKGLGYTF. The DNA of the CDR3 is TGTGCCAGCAGACCCCCTTACGTTAAGACAGTTCTCAAGGGCCTAGGCTACACCTTC.

The chain uses TRBV5-1 and TRBJ2-2, with a weak D call TRBD1 (6 bases). The CDR3 is made up of 17 amino acids. V was trimmed by 0 bases and J by 4 bases, leaving 16 bases between them. The germline V gene encodes CDR1 SGHRS and CDR2 YFSETQ. This chain's CDR3 is CASSLDYRERGTGELFF. In DNA form, the CDR3 reads TGCGCCAGCAGCTTGGATTACAGGGAGCGCGGCACCGGGGAGCTGTTTTTT.

The V and J genes are TRBV28 and TRBJ1-2, with 8 bases fitting TRBD1. The CDR3 is made up of 15 amino acids. J gave up 13 bases and V 1 base, and 14 bases lay outside the gene matches. Germline CDR1 MDHEN, CDR2 SYDVKM. CDR3 loop: CASSLSTHGTGVCTF. CDR3 nucleotide sequence: TGTGCCAGCAGTTTATCCACCCACGGGACAGGCGTTTGCACCTTC.

Details on this clone: The germline gene is not matched at one end of the junction; a read error may be the cause. The chain employs TRBV28 and TRBJ1-2, with 7 positions matching TRBD1. Per germline, CDR1 MDHEN and CDR2 SYDVKM. The CDR3 consists of 15 residues. The CDR3 nucleotides are TGTGCCAGCAAGGGCAGGGGGTTAGGAGACTATGGCCACACCTTC. It translates to CASKGRGLGDYGHTF.

The chain's CDR3 is CASSTFGLADRWDEQFF. The CDR3 DNA is TGTGCCAGCAGTACCTTTGGACTAGCGGATCGGTGGGATGAGCAGTTCTTC. V gene TRBV27 combines with J gene TRBJ2-1; 10 bases are shared with TRBD2. Germline CDR1 and CDR2: MNHEY and SMNVEV (reference sequence). J gave up 8 bases and V 5 bases, and 15 bases lay outside the gene matches. The CDR3 has 17 residues.